The T cell receptor (beta chain) described here comes from a study of T cells in Graves' hyperthyroidism and ophthalmopathy. This clonotype came up many times. Germline V gives CDR1 SEHNR, CDR2 FQNEAQ (reference sequence). The V end was cut by 1 base, the J end by 7 bases, with 20 bases between. The CDR3 sequence is 16 residues long. TCR beta CDR3 region amplification was performed from RNA transcripts. The TCR CDR3 was amplified in a first-round RT-PCR using the HTBI primer set. TCRdb analysed the multiplex PCR reads with MiXCR anew, one entry per CDR3 protein. The sample includes fewer than 750,000 distinct CDR3 sequences, roughly 14% seen only once; the top ten take approximately 12%.

The sequenced material came from blood. The sequence came from a woman aged 45-60 years with Graves' ophthalmopathy. The V and J genes are TRBV7-9 and TRBJ2-7; D may be TRBD1 (6 bases). For the CDR3, the DNA is TGTGCCAGCAGCTTAGAGTTTCTAGGGACAATTAGGGAGCAGTACTTC. It specifies CASSLEFLGTIREQYF.